These T cell receptor beta chains were read from a single sample in a study of early T cells in non-severe SARS-CoV-2 infection. TCRdb re-called the 5' RACE reads through MiXCR, storing one row per CDR3 protein. The profile shows tens of thousands of distinct CDR3 sequences, under 11% of them singletons. The sequenced sample was whole blood, obtained at baseline. These receptor sequences come from an adult who was a healthcare worker with PCR-confirmed SARS-CoV-2 infection or an uninfected control (not recorded which). Both conserved end residues are part of each CDR3. The D gene is left open where the match is weak. Only some rows state a clone size, as once, few, many or a class for expanded clones.

>few|TRBV12-3/TRBV12-4|TRBJ1-5|NA
CASSPWQEGQPQHF
TGTGCCAGCAGTCCTTGGCAGGAGGGGCAGCCCCAGCATTTT
>few|TRBV28|TRBJ2-3|NA
CASSLRRFAADTQYF
TGTGCCAGCAGTCTTCGGAGGTTTGCGGCAGATACGCAGTATTTT
>NA|TRBV27|TRBJ2-7|TRBD1
CASSPGTETYEQYF
TGTGCCAGCAGTCCGGGGACAGAGACCTACGAGCAGTACTTC
>NA|TRBV14|TRBJ1-2|NA
CASSQDGRAYGYTF
TGTGCCAGCAGCCAAGACGGCAGGGCGTATGGCTACACCTTC
>NA|TRBV6-2/TRBV6-3|TRBJ1-6|TRBD1
CASSWGQGNSPLHF
TGTGCCAGCAGCTGGGGACAGGGAAATTCACCCCTCCACTTT
>NA|TRBV7-9|TRBJ2-1|NA
CASSSRRVLVNEQFF
TGTGCCAGCAGCTCCCGTCGAGTACTGGTCAATGAGCAGTTCTTC
>many|TRBV27|TRBJ2-7|TRBD1
CASSRGQGYEQYF
TGTGCCAGCAGTCGGGGACAGGGGTACGAGCAGTACTTC
>few|TRBV7-2|TRBJ2-3|NA
CASSLDWIARTDTQYF
TGTGCCAGCAGCTTAGATTGGATAGCCCGCACAGATACGCAGTATTTT
>NA|TRBV14|TRBJ2-7|NA
CASSQVGKNEQYF
TGTGCCAGCAGCCAAGTGGGTAAAAACGAGCAGTACTTC
>many|TRBV28|TRBJ1-1|TRBD1
CASSRDRFAFF
TGTGCCAGCAGTAGGGACAGGTTCGCTTTCTTT